The TCR beta chain described here comes from a study of T-cell reconstitution after alpha-beta-depleted transplantation in children. Study conclusions and caveats: Reportedly, alpha-beta T cells present about two months post-transplant originated from several hundred expanded clones of graft origin. One year after transplant, T-cell counts and diversity came mostly from newly produced T cells. The high TCRbeta diversity at day 60 in some patients came from surviving recipient T cells and thymic progenitors.

This clonotype has a handful of counts. The antigen is not known. The V and J ends lost 6 bases and 4 bases, in that order; junction bases with no gene match: 5. This CDR3 region has 15 residues. Preparation of the TCRbeta library used unique molecular identifiers. TCRdb re-called the PCR reads with MiXCR, one entry per CDR3 protein. The table lists 300,000 to 400,000 distinct CDR3 sequences, about 17% of them singletons. The chain carries TRBV12-3 or TRBV12-4 and TRBJ2-1; 11 bases align to TRBD2. This receptor was obtained from a male patient between 2 and 9 years old who had a stem cell transplant for acute lymphoblastic leukemia, so the T cells may come from the graft donor. The sample in question was PBMCs, mostly from graft donor cells, obtained 360 days after TCRalphabeta/CD19-depleted stem cell transplant. The CDR3 DNA follows: TGTGCCAGCAGACCCGGGACTAGCGGTTACAATGAGCAGTTCTTC. This sequence encodes CASRPGTSGYNEQFF.